This T cell receptor (beta chain) was identified during a study of T cells expressing NK-cell markers. The CDR3 covers 12 residues. CDR1 SGHRS and CDR2 YFSETQ come from the germline V gene. For each CDR3 protein, TCRdb gives one entry from its re-call of the 5' RACE reads, without DNA. This sample's table has 550,000 to 600,000 distinct CDR3 sequences. The sequencing input was blood T cells: a sorted CD56 or NKG2C T cell subset, CD4+ or CD8+ T cells, or bulk PBMC T cells (not recorded which). The receptor comes from a man aged 18 to 35 in good health. V gene TRBV5-1 combines with J gene TRBJ2-7; the D call of TRBD1 rests on TCRdb alone, since no DNA is present to check it. The CDR3 sequence: CASSRDSYEQYF.